Sequencing of this T cell receptor beta chain was carried out in a study of T cells in Graves' hyperthyroidism and ophthalmopathy (dated by TCRdb to between 2018 and 2021). Looking at the study overall: Peripheral blood was sampled at the time of initial diagnosis, prior to any treatment. To identify distinguishing TCR V-J signatures, a discovery cohort of some 100 patients was used, comprising fewer than 45 with Graves' ophthalmopathy and approximately 57 with stable Graves' hyperthyroidism. Whether ophthalmopathy could be predicted prospectively was tested in an independent validation cohort made up of under 20 hyperthyroidism patients plus 17 patients who later progressed to ophthalmopathy. The roughly 90 discovery patients were divided at random into training and test sets in a 7:3 ratio. In addition, the study compared T-cell repertoires in thyroid tissue and in blood from six Graves' hyperthyroidism patients. After blood sampling, hyperthyroidism patients were treated with methimazole at a starting dose of 30 mg daily, and ophthalmopathy patients were treated with high-dose intravenous methylprednisolone. The paper describes TCR Vbeta CDR3 sequencing of around 130 peripheral blood samples, made up of 43 ophthalmopathy patients, around 78 hyperthyroidism patients and 17 progressor patients.

The investigation overall reported the following: A model built on a 13 V-J signature distinguished ophthalmopathy from stable hyperthyroidism, reaching 85% to 90% sensitivity and 81.08% specificity in cross-validation and 80%/75% in testing. Most expanded thyroid clonotypes (frequency above 0.001) were also detected in blood, suggesting blood repertoires may reflect thyroid immune responses. In validation, the model predicted progression to ophthalmopathy a median of approximately 6.6 months before onset, with about 71% sensitivity and about 72% specificity. Sample size was not statistically predetermined, and blinding of investigators to group allocation was not performed.

The CDR3 runs 13 residues from the cysteine to the phenylalanine. Only the CDR3 region is kept as DNA, spanning 39 bases read in frame from base 1. From a lookup of the germline V gene (reference sequence), CDR1 and CDR2 are PRHDT and FYEKMQ. V is pared back by 3 bases and J by 8 bases, with 13 bases lying between the germline termini. The TCR beta CDR3 regions were amplified from RNA transcripts. The first round of RT-PCR for the TCR CDR3 was performed with the HTBI primer set and the Qiagen OneStep RT-PCR kit. The libraries were constructed in a second round of multiplex PCR and then size-selected and purified. Paired-end sequencing of the libraries was performed with 100 bp reads on an Illumina HiSeq2000. The authors' analysis ran thus. SOAPnuke was used to process the raw data, throwing out any read that contained adapters or uncalled bases, had a mean Phred below 15, or lacked an exact constant-primer or identifier match. High-quality paired reads were merged with COPE v1.2.5, and unique nucleotide sequences were defined as clonotypes. MiTCR v1.1 was used to align the clonotypes against IMGT TRBV, TRBD and TRBJ reference segments. Analysis was restricted to V-J combinations with a frequency above 0.0001, which covered roughly 99% of repertoires. The TCS score was defined as F50 (clonal expansion) divided by E x V (chaos), with BLOSUM62-based TCRdist calculated between CDR3 peptides within each V-J. Welch's t-statistics and random forest reduced 514 V-J features to fewer than 15, which were used in a naive Bayes classifier (R e1071). In TCRdb, the public reads were trimmed at Q25 with fastp and aligned with MiXCR, with productive beta chains retained. One record per CDR3 amino acid sequence lists the most common genes and DNA. The V and J calls shown here were made by TCRdb, not taken from the authors' results. For this sample the table gives about 560,000 distinct CDR3 sequences, of which 16% were detected only once. The ten most abundant clones make up approximately 18% of the sample.

Stable Graves' hyperthyroidism was defined as the absence of progression to ophthalmopathy over 18 months of follow-up. Hyperthyroidism patients were newly diagnosed, had a disease duration of under 2 months, and were aged 18 to 65 years. The study excluded patients with uncontrolled infections, other autoimmune diseases, pregnancy or lactation. Diagnoses were based on clinical symptoms, serum thyroxine and TRAb, thyroid ultrasound and orbital computed tomography. PBMCs were isolated from about 10 ml of fresh peripheral blood by Ficoll-Paque density gradient centrifugation. Trizol reagent was used to extract total RNA, and RNA quality was then checked on an Agilent 2100 Bioanalyzer. This clonotype was recorded many times. This clone's antigen is unknown. There are no base qualities to consult, and no much larger clone falls within one base.

The rearranged segments are TRBV13 and TRBJ1-2; there is no confident call for the D gene. What was sequenced was blood. This TCR came from a woman between 18 and 29 years old with Graves' hyperthyroidism. The DNA sequence is as follows: TGTGCCAGCAGCTTGTCCCTAGGAGAGGGCTACACCTTC. The resulting protein is CASSLSLGEGYTF.